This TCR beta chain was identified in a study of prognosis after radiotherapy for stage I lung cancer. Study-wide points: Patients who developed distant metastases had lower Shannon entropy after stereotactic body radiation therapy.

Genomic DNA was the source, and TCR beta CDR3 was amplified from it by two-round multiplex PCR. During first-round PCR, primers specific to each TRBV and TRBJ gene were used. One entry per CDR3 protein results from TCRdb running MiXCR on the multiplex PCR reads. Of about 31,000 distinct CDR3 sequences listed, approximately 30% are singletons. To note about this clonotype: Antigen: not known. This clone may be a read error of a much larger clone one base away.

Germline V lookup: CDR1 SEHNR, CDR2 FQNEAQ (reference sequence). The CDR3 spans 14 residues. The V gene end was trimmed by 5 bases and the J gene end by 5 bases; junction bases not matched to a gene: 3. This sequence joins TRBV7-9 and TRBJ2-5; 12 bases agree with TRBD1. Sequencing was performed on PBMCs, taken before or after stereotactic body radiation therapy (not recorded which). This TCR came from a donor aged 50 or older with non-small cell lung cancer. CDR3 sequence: CASSRDRGHETQYF. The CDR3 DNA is TGTGCCAGCAGCCGGGACAGGGGGCACGAGACCCAGTACTTC.